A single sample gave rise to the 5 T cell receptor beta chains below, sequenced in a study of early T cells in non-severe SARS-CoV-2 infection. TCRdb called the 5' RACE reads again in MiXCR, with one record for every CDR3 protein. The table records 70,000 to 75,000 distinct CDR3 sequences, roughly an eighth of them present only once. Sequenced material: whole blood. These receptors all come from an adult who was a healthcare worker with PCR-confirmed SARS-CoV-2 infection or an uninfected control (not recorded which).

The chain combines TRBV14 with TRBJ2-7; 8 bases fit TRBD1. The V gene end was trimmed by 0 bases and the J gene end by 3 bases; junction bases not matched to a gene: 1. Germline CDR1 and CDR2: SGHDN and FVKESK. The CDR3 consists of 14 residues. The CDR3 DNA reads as TGTGCCAGCAGCCAAGACAGGGGGCTCTACGAGCAGTACTTC. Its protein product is CASSQDRGLYEQYF.

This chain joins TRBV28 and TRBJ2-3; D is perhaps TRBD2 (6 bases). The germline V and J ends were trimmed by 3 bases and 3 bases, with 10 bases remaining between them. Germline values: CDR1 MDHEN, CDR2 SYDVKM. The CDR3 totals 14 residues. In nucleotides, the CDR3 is TGTGCCAGCAGTTTGGGCGGGGTAACAGATACGCAGTATTTT. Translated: CASSLGGVTDTQYF.

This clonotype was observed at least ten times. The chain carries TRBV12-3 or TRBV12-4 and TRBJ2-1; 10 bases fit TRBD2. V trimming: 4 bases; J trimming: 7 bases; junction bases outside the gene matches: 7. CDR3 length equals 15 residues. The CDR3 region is CASSSLAGVRNEQFF. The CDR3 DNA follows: TGTGCCAGCAGTTCCCTAGCGGGAGTTCGTAATGAGCAGTTCTTC.

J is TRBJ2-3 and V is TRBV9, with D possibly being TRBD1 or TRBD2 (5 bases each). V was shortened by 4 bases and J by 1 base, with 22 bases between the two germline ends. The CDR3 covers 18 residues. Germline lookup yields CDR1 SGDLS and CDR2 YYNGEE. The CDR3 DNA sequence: TGTGCCAGCAGCAACAAAGGCGGGTGGGGACGGCGCACAGATACGCAGTATTTT. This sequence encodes CASSNKGGWGRRTDTQYF.

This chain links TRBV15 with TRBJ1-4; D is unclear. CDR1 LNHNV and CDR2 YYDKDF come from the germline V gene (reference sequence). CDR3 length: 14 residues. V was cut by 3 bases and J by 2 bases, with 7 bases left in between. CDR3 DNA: TGTGCCACCAGCAGTACCCCCACTAATGAAAAACTGTTTTTT. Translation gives CATSSTPTNEKLFF.